What follows are 16 T cell receptor beta chains derived from one specimen sequenced in a study of immune evolution from preneoplasia to lung adenocarcinoma. Clones were read by immunoSEQ multiplex PCR, and TCRdb kept only the in-frame ones, dropping some. The data show over 3,500 clones, around 78% seen once. The sequenced material came from FFPE minimally invasive lung adenocarcinoma tissue. These receptors were obtained from a person between 70 and 80 years old with lung adenocarcinoma.

The gene calls are TRBV7-6 and TRBJ2-7; 8 bases agree with TRBD1. The V and J ends lost 1 base and 7 bases, in that order; junction bases with no gene match: 6. Germline lookup yields CDR1 SGHVS and CDR2 FNYEAQ. This CDR3 is 14 amino acids long. The CDR3 region is CASSLGQGSEEQYF. CDR3 sequence (DNA): TGTGCCAGCAGCTTAGGACAGGGGTCGGAAGAGCAGTACTTC.

The chain links TRBV6-5 to TRBJ1-5, with D perhaps TRBD1 (6 bases). The CDR3 contains 15 residues. V lost 0 bases and J lost 5, with 11 bases in between. CDR1 and CDR2 from the germline V gene are MNHEY and SVGAGI. CDR3 DNA sequence: TGTGCCAGCAGTTACTCGACAGGAGAAGATCAGCCCCAGCATTTT. As protein: CASSYSTGEDQPQHF.

The chain employs TRBV2 and TRBJ2-2; 12 bases fit TRBD1. This CDR3 has 15 amino acids. V lost 8 bases and J lost 8; bases outside the gene matches: 9. Germline V gene sequence: CDR1 SNHLY, CDR2 FYNNEI. Written as DNA, the CDR3 is TGTGCCAGCGACATTGCGGGACAGGGGGCTGGGGAGCTGTTTTTT. The encoded protein is CASDIAGQGAGELFF.

The V call is TRBV19, the J call TRBJ2-2; perhaps D is TRBD1 or TRBD2 (5 bases each). The CDR3 is 15 residues long. The ends were cut back, 10 bases at V and 2 bases at J, with 17 bases in the middle. The germline V gene has CDR1 LNHDA and CDR2 SQIVND (reference sequence). CDR3 bases: TGTGCCACCACGGGGCAAAACCGAAACACCGGGGAGCTGTTTTTT. It translates to CATTGQNRNTGELFF. Based on the CDR3 plus reference TRBV19 and TRBJ2-2, the full variable domain is DGGITQSPKYLFRKEGQNVTLSCEQNLNHDAMYWYRQDPGQGLRLIYYSQIVNDFQKGDIAEGYSVSREKKESFPLTVTSAQKNPTAFYLCATTGQNRNTGELFFGEGSRLTVL.

V usage is TRBV5-1 and J usage is TRBJ2-3; D gene ambiguous. Trimming removed 0 bases at V and 1 base at J, with 9 bases between. This CDR3 has 15 residues. Germline CDR1 and CDR2: SGHRS and YFSETQ. The CDR3 reads CASSLDSEGTDTQYF. The CDR3 region has the DNA TGCGCCAGCAGCTTGGATAGTGAGGGCACAGATACGCAGTATTTT.

The CDR3 DNA reads TGCGCCAGCACCCCCTACGAGCAGTACTTC. It translates to CASTPYEQYF. J is TRBJ2-7 and V is TRBV10-1, with D hard to call. CDR1 WNHNN and CDR2 SYGVQD come from the germline V gene (reference sequence). The CDR3 has 10 residues. V lost 7 bases and J 2 bases, leaving 3 bases between the germline ends.

This clone was detected only a few times. The V gene is TRBV5-1, the J gene TRBJ2-7, with D possibly TRBD2 on 5 matching bases. Trimming took off 0 bases at V and 2 bases at J, with 12 bases between the two ends. The V gene's germline CDR1 is SGHRS and CDR2 YFSETQ. CDR3 length: 15 residues. The CDR3 is CASSLDLGVAYEQYF. Here the CDR3 DNA reads TGCGCCAGCAGCTTGGACTTGGGAGTCGCCTACGAGCAGTACTTC.

This clone showed up just a few times. The rearrangement joins TRBV9 to TRBJ2-3; 8 bases fit TRBD2. V shed 4 bases and J 3 bases; nucleotides not matched to a gene: 4. Germline CDR1 is SGDLS and CDR2 is YYNGEE. The CDR3 totals 14 residues. The CDR3 sequence is CASSLTSATDTQYF. In DNA form, the CDR3 reads TGTGCCAGCAGCCTGACTAGCGCGACAGATACGCAGTATTTT.

The chain combines TRBV5-1 with TRBJ2-7; tentative D call: TRBD1 (6 bases). The CDR3 consists of 13 residues. CDR1 is SGHRS and CDR2 is YFSETQ in the germline V gene. The V gene lost 2 bases and the J gene lost 3 bases, with 9 bases spanning the gap. The CDR3 nucleotides read TGCGCCAGCAGCTTAAACAGGGTCTACGAGCAGTACTTC. It encodes CASSLNRVYEQYF.

The V and J genes are TRBV5-4 and TRBJ2-3; 10 nucleotides line up with TRBD1. With V trimmed by 2 bases and J by 5 bases, 11 bases remained unmatched. Germline V gives CDR1 SGHNT, CDR2 YYREEE (reference sequence). The CDR3 loop spans 17 amino acids. The CDR3 DNA reads as TGTGCCAGCAGCTTAGATGGGGGACAGGGGAGGGGAGATACGCAGTATTTT. Translating gives CASSLDGGQGRGDTQYF.

In its sample, this clone was seen once. The chain links TRBV5-8 to TRBJ2-3, with D maybe TRBD2 (5 bases). Germline V gene data show CDR1 as SGHTS and CDR2 as YDEGEE. The germline V and J ends were trimmed by 0 bases and 1 base, with 24 bases remaining between them. The CDR3 has 20 residues. The CDR3 loop is CASSLGLTSQLGMGTDTQYF. CDR3 coding DNA: TGTGCCAGCAGCTTGGGCCTAACCTCACAGCTCGGGATGGGCACAGATACGCAGTATTTT.

This clone is large (0.1 to 1%). The rearrangement uses TRBV30 and TRBJ2-1; no firm D call. Germline lookup yields CDR1 GTSNPN and CDR2 SVGIG (reference sequence). V was clipped by 2 bases and J by 8 bases, with 7 bases between them. This CDR3 contains 11 residues. The chain's CDR3 is CAWSQLDEQFF. The DNA for the CDR3 is TGTGCCTGGAGTCAGTTGGATGAGCAGTTCTTC.

The V and J genes are TRBV5-1 and TRBJ2-3; TRBD2 matches at 16 bases. The trim removed 4 bases at V and 5 bases at J, leaving 7 bases unmatched. This CDR3 has 17 residues. Germline V gene sequence: CDR1 SGHRS, CDR2 YFSETQ. The CDR3 protein is CASSLGGLAGGEDTQYF. The DNA of the CDR3 is TGCGCCAGCAGCCTTGGGGGACTAGCGGGAGGGGAAGATACGCAGTATTTT.

This clone was seen more than once but under ten times. V and J are TRBV6-5 and TRBJ1-5; 7 bases match TRBD1. Germline V gene data show CDR1 as MNHEY and CDR2 as SVGAGI. This CDR3 contains 15 residues. Unmatched junction bases numbered 7, after V lost 3 bases and J lost 5 bases. The chain's CDR3 is CASSYTTGVDQPQHF. The CDR3 bases are TGTGCCAGCAGTTATACAACAGGGGTTGATCAGCCCCAGCATTTT.

The chain has TRBV9 and TRBJ2-3; 10 bases are shared with TRBD1. Trimming at V came to 6 bases and at J to 5 bases, leaving 9 bases not matched to a gene. The CDR3 consists of 15 residues. Germline V gene data show CDR1 as SGDLS and CDR2 as YYNGEE. DNA for the CDR3: TGTGCCAGCACCCTCGACAGGGGGCGGGGAGATACGCAGTATTTT. Its translation: CASTLDRGRGDTQYF.

By share, this clone ranks as large (0.1 to 1%). J is TRBJ2-3 and V is TRBV30; D remains ambiguous. With 5 bases removed from V and 6 bases from J, the gap between germline ends came to 12 bases. Germline V gene sequence: CDR1 GTSNPN, CDR2 SVGIG (reference sequence). The CDR3 consists of 12 residues. The CDR3, as DNA: TGTGCCTGGGGTGAGAATTCCGATACGCAGTATTTT. Its protein product is CAWGENSDTQYF.